The rows below give T cell receptor beta chains drawn from one sample of a study of T cell repertoires in cytomegalovirus infection. TCRdb used MiXCR to reprocess the reads, holding one entry per CDR3 protein. The sample lists about 530,000 distinct CDR3 sequences, roughly 29% occurring once. Sample: PBMCs. Every receptor here comes from a human donor in good health (CMV status not recorded). Some clones in this sample may be carry-over from other donors' samples. Both conserved end residues are part of each CDR3. Each record gives: D gene, J gene, clone size, V gene, CDR3 DNA, CDR3 protein. The D gene is left open where the match is weak. A row's size may be missing; if present it is once, few, many or a size class.

>TRBD2|TRBJ2-5|.|TRBV29-1
TGCAGCGTTGGACTAGCGGGAGCGGAGACCCAGTACTTC
CSVGLAGAETQYF
>.|TRBJ2-5|few|TRBV29-1
TGCAGCGGAAACCGAGGGACTCGGGGAGAGACCCAGTACTTC
CSGNRGTRGETQYF
>.|TRBJ2-1|few|TRBV6-5
TGTGCCAGCAGATACGGCCCAGCGGACTTCTACAATGAGCAGTTCTTC
CASRYGPADFYNEQFF
>TRBD2|TRBJ2-5|many|TRBV7-9
TGTGCCAGCAGCCCGACCCGCGGCCCTAGCGGGAGGCGGGAGACCCAGTACTTC
CASSPTRGPSGRRETQYF
>.|TRBJ1-5|.|TRBV4-1
TGCGCCAGCAGCCTATTCTATGGGGTTAATCAGCCCCAGCATTTT
CASSLFYGVNQPQHF
>.|TRBJ1-5|.|TRBV6-2/TRBV6-3
TGTGCCAGCGTTGGTCCGGCGACCGGGGGCGATCAGCCCCAGCATTTT
CASVGPATGGDQPQHF
>TRBD1|TRBJ1-5|.|TRBV27
TGTGCCAGCAGTTCCGGACAGGGGGCTCAGCCCCAGCATTTT
CASSSGQGAQPQHF
>.|TRBJ2-7|few|TRBV28
TGTGCCAGCAGCCCATGGGCAAGCGGAATGACTCCCTACGAGCAGTACTTC
CASSPWASGMTPYEQYF
>TRBD1|TRBJ1-1|many|TRBV7-2
TGTGCCAGCAGCCGAGGGGGCGAGGGCACTGAAGCTTTCTTT
CASSRGGEGTEAFF
>.|TRBJ1-1|.|TRBV7-8
TGTGCCAGCAGTTCCCGTCCCTTGGCATCTGAAGCTTTCTTT
CASSSRPLASEAFF
>.|TRBJ2-4|.|TRBV12-3/TRBV12-4
TGTGCCAGCAGTCCTGGGGGATGGAGCATTCAGTACTTC
CASSPGGWSIQYF
>TRBD1|TRBJ1-1|few|TRBV29-1
TGCAGCGGGACAGGGGGGTCTGAAGCTTTCTTT
CSGTGGSEAFF
>.|TRBJ2-3|.|TRBV7-9
TGTGCCAGCAGCTTAGACACCACAGATACGCAGTATTTT
CASSLDTTDTQYF
>.|TRBJ1-1|many|TRBV28
TGTGCCAGCAGTTTACCCGGACAGTCCACCTTAATGAACACTGAAGCTTTCTTT
CASSLPGQSTLMNTEAFF
>.|TRBJ1-1|few|TRBV4-1
TGCGCCAGCAGCCAACCTACCACAGTGAACACTGAAGCTTTCTTT
CASSQPTTVNTEAFF
>TRBD1|TRBJ2-7|few|TRBV20-1
TGCAGTGCCAACAGGGGAACCTCCTACGAGCAGTACTTC
CSANRGTSYEQYF
>.|TRBJ2-1|few|TRBV11-3
TGTGCCAGCAGTGACTCCGGTGAGCAGTTCTTC
CASSDSGEQFF
>.|TRBJ2-1|few|TRBV12-5
TGTGCTAGCGGGATGACAGTCTACAATGAGCAGTTCTTC
CASGMTVYNEQFF
>.|TRBJ2-6|few|TRBV5-6
TGTGCCAGCAGCTTGATGGGGGGCTCTGGGGCCAACGTCCTGACTTTC
CASSLMGGSGANVLTF
>.|TRBJ1-1|few|TRBV7-3
TGTGCCAGCAGCCCCTTTGGGGGGGGCACTGAAGCTTTCTTT
CASSPFGGGTEAFF
>.|TRBJ1-4|few|TRBV20-1
TGCAGTGCTAGAGAAACGTACAGGACTAATGAAAAACTGTTTTTT
CSARETYRTNEKLFF
>.|TRBJ2-6|.|TRBV6-5
TGTGCCAGCAGACCGGACACGGCTGGGGCCAACGTCCTGACTTTC
CASRPDTAGANVLTF
>TRBD2|TRBJ2-3|.|TRBV27
TGTGCCAGCAGTTCCCGGACTAGCGGGAGCCGGGATACGCAGTATTTT
CASSSRTSGSRDTQYF
>.|TRBJ1-2|once|TRBV29-1
TGCAGCGTTTCCACCTTGGGGGACTATGGCAACACCTTC
CSVSTLGDYGNTF
>.|TRBJ1-1|few|TRBV19
TGTGCCAGTAGTGCGGAAAGGAGGACTGAAGCTTTCTTT
CASSAERRTEAFF
>TRBD2|TRBJ2-1|few|TRBV20-1
TGCAGTGCTGGCCCGGGGGGCAATGAGCAGTTCTTC
CSAGPGGNEQFF
>.|TRBJ1-3|.|TRBV7-9
TGTGCCAGCACCCGGGGGCAGGGAAACACCATATATTTT
CASTRGQGNTIYF
>TRBD1|TRBJ1-4|many|TRBV7-2
TGTGCCAGCAGGACAGGGTTAAATGAAAAACTGTTTTTT
CASRTGLNEKLFF
>.|TRBJ2-5|.|TRBV12-5
TGTGCTAGTGGCCCGACAGGTTTACGGGAGACCCAGTACTTC
CASGPTGLRETQYF
>.|TRBJ2-1|few|TRBV7-4
TGTGCCAGCAGCTCACCTGGGACTGCCGCTCGGGGTGAGCAGTTCTTC
CASSSPGTAARGEQFF
>.|TRBJ1-2|few|TRBV19
TGTGCCAGTAGTATGGGGAGCAGCGGCTACACCTTC
CASSMGSSGYTF
>TRBD1|TRBJ2-7|many|TRBV28
TGTGCCAGCAGCCTGACAGGGGAGCGGAACGAGCAGTACTTC
CASSLTGERNEQYF
>.|TRBJ2-2|.|TRBV10-3
TGTGCCATCAGTGAGTCCTCGGCTCTACCCACCGGGGAGCTGTTTTTT
CAISESSALPTGELFF
>TRBD2|TRBJ2-2|.|TRBV12-3/TRBV12-4
TGTGCCAGCAGTTTCTCCCTTAGCGGGAGGAACACCGGGGAGCTGTTTTTT
CASSFSLSGRNTGELFF
>.|TRBJ1-1|few|TRBV12-3/TRBV12-4
TGTGCCAGCAGTATAGCAGGGGTTGACACTGAAGCTTTCTTT
CASSIAGVDTEAFF
>.|TRBJ1-2|.|TRBV4-3
TGCGCCAGCAGCCAAGAGGGGAGGGGCAACTATGGCTACACCTTC
CASSQEGRGNYGYTF
>.|TRBJ2-5|few|TRBV7-8
TGTGCCAGCAGCTTAGAAGGGGGGAGGGTCGGAGAGACCCAGTACTTC
CASSLEGGRVGETQYF
>.|TRBJ2-7|.|TRBV6-2/TRBV6-3
TGTGCCAGCAGTCGCGGGCCAAAACTTCCACCCGACGAGCAGTACTTC
CASSRGPKLPPDEQYF
>TRBD2|TRBJ2-1|.|TRBV4-2
TGTGCCAGCAGCCATCCGGGACTAGCCAATGAGCAGTTCTTC
CASSHPGLANEQFF
>.|TRBJ2-2|.|TRBV29-1
TGCAGCGTTGAGCGGCTTTCGGCCACCGGGGAGCTGTTTTTT
CSVERLSATGELFF
>TRBD1|TRBJ1-2|.|TRBV2
TGTGCCAGCAGAGCCGACAGGGGGGACTATGGCTACACCTTC
CASRADRGDYGYTF
>TRBD2|TRBJ2-1|many|TRBV7-2
TGTGCCAGCAGCCGGGTCCACACTAGCGGGAGGGCCCCCCATGAGCAGTTCTTC
CASSRVHTSGRAPHEQFF
>TRBD2|TRBJ2-1|few|TRBV4-1
TGCGCCAGCAGCACACGACTAGCGGGAGGCCCAAACAATGAGCAGTTCTTC
CASSTRLAGGPNNEQFF
>.|TRBJ2-1|.|TRBV19
TGTGCCAGTAGTATAAACAGCGCACCGGGGGACAATGAGCAGTTCTTC
CASSINSAPGDNEQFF